A selection of T cell receptor beta chains follows, all from one sample in a study of blood T cell repertoires in COVID-19. The data were produced by immunoSEQ multiplex PCR, yet TCRdb's version contains in-frame clones alone and is incomplete. The sample has about 99,000 clones; over 85% are singletons. Sequences were obtained from peripheral blood. The source of these receptors is a woman of 80 years or more in a cohort sampled during active COVID-19. The CDR3 runs from the conserved cysteine through the conserved F or W. A D gene is named only where the DNA matches it firmly. Some rows have no size entry. The others give once, few or many, or a class for an expanded clone.

D,size,J,V,CDR3,DNA
-,few,TRBJ1-3,TRBV2,CASSEEDRLSGNTIYF,TGTGCCAGCAGTGAGGAGGACAGACTCTCTGGAAACACCATATATTTT
TRBD1,-,TRBJ1-1,TRBV27,CASSLSGQGWTEAFF,TGTGCCAGCAGTTTATCGGGACAGGGTTGGACTGAAGCTTTCTTT
-,-,TRBJ2-7,TRBV12-3/TRBV12-4,CASTLGVRYEQYF,TGTGCCAGCACCTTAGGGGTTCGATACGAGCAGTACTTC
TRBD1,-,TRBJ1-2,TRBV30,CAWSVGQAGVYGYTF,TGTGCCTGGAGTGTAGGACAGGCTGGGGTATATGGCTACACCTTC
-,-,TRBJ2-2,TRBV5-1,CASCEGVNTGELFF,TGCGCCAGCTGTGAGGGAGTGAACACCGGGGAGCTGTTTTTT
TRBD1,-,TRBJ1-2,TRBV2,CASSEWGQGANYGYTF,TGTGCCAGCAGTGAATGGGGACAGGGGGCGAACTATGGCTACACCTTC
TRBD1,once,TRBJ1-1,TRBV5-6,CASNTGTGWSTEAFF,TGTGCCAGCAACACAGGGACAGGGTGGTCCACTGAAGCTTTCTTT
-,once,TRBJ1-3,TRBV18,CASSPRGSAGNTIYF,TGTGCCAGCTCACCACGAGGGAGCGCTGGAAACACCATATATTTT
-,-,TRBJ2-7,TRBV11-1,CASSIISYEQYF,TGTGCCAGCAGCATTATCTCCTACGAGCAGTACTTC
-,few,TRBJ2-4,TRBV6-2/TRBV6-3,CASSQSLGGNIQYF,TGTGCCAGCAGCCAGAGTCTCGGGGGAAACATTCAGTACTTC
-,-,TRBJ1-1,TRBV29-1,CSVDHGGATEAFF,TGCAGCGTCGATCACGGGGGGGCCACTGAAGCTTTCTTT
-,-,TRBJ2-7,TRBV15,CATSRGPTREQYF,TGTGCCACCAGCAGAGGGCCTACGAGGGAGCAGTACTTC
-,few,TRBJ1-6,TRBV30,CAWQWGGGSPLHF,TGTGCCTGGCAATGGGGAGGCGGTTCACCCCTCCACTTT
-,-,TRBJ2-7,TRBV7-2,CASSLSQGSSYEQYF,TGTGCCAGCAGCTTGTCCCAGGGATCGTCCTACGAGCAGTACTTC
-,-,TRBJ1-1,TRBV5-3,CARSLTWHPTGGNTEAFF,TGTGCCAGAAGCCTGACGTGGCACCCGACAGGTGGGAACACTGAAGCTTTCTTT
TRBD1,-,TRBJ1-1,TRBV6-5,CASRGTGEMNTEAFF,TGTGCCAGCAGGGGGACAGGGGAGATGAACACTGAAGCTTTCTTT
TRBD1,-,TRBJ2-3,TRBV10-2,CASSGGTGAITDTQYF,TGCGCCAGCAGTGGGGGGACAGGCGCGATCACAGATACGCAGTATTTT
-,-,TRBJ2-5,TRBV2,CASSILGGRQETQYF,-
TRBD1,-,TRBJ1-2,TRBV6-5,CASGVDRGQGYTF,TGTGCCAGCGGGGTGGACAGGGGGCAGGGCTACACCTTC
-,-,TRBJ1-2,TRBV5-1,CASSLPGDSNYGYTF,TGCGCCAGCAGCTTACCAGGGGATAGCAACTATGGCTACACCTTC
-,-,TRBJ2-7,TRBV15,CATSRDRGNYEQYF,TGTGCCACCAGCAGAGACAGGGGAAACTACGAGCAGTACTTC
-,-,TRBJ2-5,TRBV12-3/TRBV12-4,CASSPAPGETQYF,TGTGCCAGCAGCCCCGCCCCCGGAGAGACCCAGTACTTC
TRBD2,-,TRBJ2-3,TRBV3-1/TRBV3-2,CASSQEGLAPDTQYF,TGTGCCAGCAGCCAAGAGGGACTAGCCCCGGATACGCAGTATTTT
TRBD2,-,TRBJ2-5,TRBV27,CASGRAQTQYF,TGTGCCAGCGGGAGGGCACAGACCCAGTACTTC
-,-,TRBJ2-1,TRBV2,CATLNAAGMNEQFF,TGTGCCACCCTGAACGCTGCGGGAATGAATGAGCAGTTCTTC
-,-,TRBJ2-7,TRBV5-6,CASSLGGGESEQYF,TGTGCCAGCAGCTTAGGGGGCGGGGAGAGTGAGCAGTACTTC
TRBD1,-,TRBJ2-7,TRBV7-9,CASSLPGQGDEQYF,TGTGCCAGCAGCTTACCGGGACAGGGCGACGAGCAGTACTTC
-,-,TRBJ1-5,TRBV4-1,CASSQDSSGGGPQHF,TGCGCCAGCAGCCAAGACTCTAGCGGGGGTGGGCCCCAGCATTTT
-,-,TRBJ1-5,TRBV27,CASIPRGLSNQPQHF,TGTGCCAGCATTCCAAGGGGACTTAGCAATCAGCCCCAGCATTTT
-,once,TRBJ2-7,TRBV11-2,CASSLGTSPHYEQYF,TGTGCCAGCAGCTTAGGGACTTCCCCTCACTACGAGCAGTACTTC
-,once,TRBJ1-2,TRBV5-4,CASSFITSYGYTF,TGTGCCAGCAGCTTTATCACAAGCTATGGCTACACCTTC
TRBD2,-,TRBJ2-1,TRBV27,CASSAAPGGEQFF,TGTGCCAGCAGTGCAGCCCCGGGAGGGGAGCAGTTCTTC
-,-,TRBJ2-1,TRBV29-1,CSVEGGNSYNEQFF,TGCAGCGTTGAGGGCGGGAACTCCTACAATGAGCAGTTCTTC
TRBD1,-,TRBJ1-4,TRBV2,CASRGDRALNEKLFF,TGTGCCAGCAGGGGGGACAGGGCCCTTAATGAAAAACTGTTTTTT